This T cell receptor (beta chain) was sequenced in a study of cytomegalovirus exposure and HLA in healthy donors. Both 60 Vbeta primers and 13 Jbeta primers went into the PCR. Data came from immunoSEQ multiplex PCR; TCRdb stores just in-frame clones and leaves some out. The table shows under 100,000 clones, with 60% to 85% occurring only once. This sequence originates from a man between 18 and 35 years old in good health and CMV-seropositive. The sequencing sample was made of PBMCs.

CDR3 sequence (DNA): TGCGCCAGCAGCCTCTTCTTGGGCTCAGATACGCAGTATTTT. As protein: CASSLFLGSDTQYF. The rearrangement uses TRBV5-1 and TRBJ2-3; D ambiguous. Germline-derived CDR1 and CDR2 are SGHRS and YFSETQ. The V end was cut by 4 bases, the J end by 4 bases, with 13 bases between. CDR3 size: 14 residues.